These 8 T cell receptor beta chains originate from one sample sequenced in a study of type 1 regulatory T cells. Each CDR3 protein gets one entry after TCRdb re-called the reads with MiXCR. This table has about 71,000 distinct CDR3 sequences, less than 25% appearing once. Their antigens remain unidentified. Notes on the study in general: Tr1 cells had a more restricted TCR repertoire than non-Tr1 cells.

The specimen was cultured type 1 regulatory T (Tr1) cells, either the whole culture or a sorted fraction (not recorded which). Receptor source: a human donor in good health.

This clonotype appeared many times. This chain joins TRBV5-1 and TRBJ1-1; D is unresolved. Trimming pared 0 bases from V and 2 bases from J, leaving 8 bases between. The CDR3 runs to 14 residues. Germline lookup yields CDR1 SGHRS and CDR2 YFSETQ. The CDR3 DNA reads TGCGCCAGCAGCTTGGGTCCGGGTAACACTGAAGCTTTCTTT. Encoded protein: CASSLGPGNTEAFF. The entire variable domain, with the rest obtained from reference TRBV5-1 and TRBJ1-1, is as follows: KAGVTQTPRYLIKTRGQQVTLSCSPISGHRSVSWYQQTPGQGLQFLFEYFSETQRNKGNFPGRFSGRQFSNSRSEMNVSTLELGDSALYLCASSLGPGNTEAFFGQGTRLTVV.

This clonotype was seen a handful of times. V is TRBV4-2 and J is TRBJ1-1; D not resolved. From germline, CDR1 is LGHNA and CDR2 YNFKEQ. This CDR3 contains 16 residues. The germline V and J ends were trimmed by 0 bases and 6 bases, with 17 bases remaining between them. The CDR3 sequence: CASSQDLGWNNAEAFF. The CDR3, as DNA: TGTGCCAGCAGCCAAGACCTGGGTTGGAACAACGCTGAAGCTTTCTTT.

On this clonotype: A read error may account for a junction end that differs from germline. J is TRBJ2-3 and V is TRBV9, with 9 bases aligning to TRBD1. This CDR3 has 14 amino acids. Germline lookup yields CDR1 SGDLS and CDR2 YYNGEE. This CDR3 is CASSWTGAGDTQYF. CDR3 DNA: TGCGCCAGCAGTTGGACAGGGGCGGGAGATACGCAGTATTTT.

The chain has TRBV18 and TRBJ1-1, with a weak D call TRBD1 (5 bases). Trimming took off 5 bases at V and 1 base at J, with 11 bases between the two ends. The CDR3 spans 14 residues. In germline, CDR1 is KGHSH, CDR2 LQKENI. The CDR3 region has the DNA TGTGCCAGCTCATCCTCGGGGGAGAACACTGAAGCTTTCTTT. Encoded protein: CASSSSGENTEAFF.

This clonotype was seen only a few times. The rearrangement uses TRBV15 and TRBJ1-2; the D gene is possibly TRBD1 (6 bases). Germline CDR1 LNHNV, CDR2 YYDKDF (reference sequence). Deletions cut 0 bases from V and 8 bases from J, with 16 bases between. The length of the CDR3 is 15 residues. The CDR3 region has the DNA TGTGCCACCAGCAGAGACAGGGGAAGGTTAGAGGGCTACACCTTC. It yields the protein CATSRDRGRLEGYTF.

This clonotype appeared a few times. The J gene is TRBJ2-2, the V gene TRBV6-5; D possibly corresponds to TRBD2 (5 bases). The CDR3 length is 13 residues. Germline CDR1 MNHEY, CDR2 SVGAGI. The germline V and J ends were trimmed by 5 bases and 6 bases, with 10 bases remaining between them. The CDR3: CASSKTGSGELFF. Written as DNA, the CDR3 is TGTGCCAGCAGTAAAACGGGATCCGGGGAGCTGTTTTTT.

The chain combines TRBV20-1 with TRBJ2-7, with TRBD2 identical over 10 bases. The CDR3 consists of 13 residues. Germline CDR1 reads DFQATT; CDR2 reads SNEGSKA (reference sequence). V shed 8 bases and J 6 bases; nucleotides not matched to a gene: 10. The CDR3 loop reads CSPSGRAGGEQYF. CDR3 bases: TGCAGTCCAAGCGGGAGGGCCGGAGGCGAGCAGTACTTC.

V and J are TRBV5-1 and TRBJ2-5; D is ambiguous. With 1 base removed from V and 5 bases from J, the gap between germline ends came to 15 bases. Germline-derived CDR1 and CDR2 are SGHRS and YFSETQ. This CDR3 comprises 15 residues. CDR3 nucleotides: TGCGCCAGCAGCTTGTCCCCATCTTTTTCGGAGACCCAGTACTTC. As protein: CASSLSPSFSETQYF.